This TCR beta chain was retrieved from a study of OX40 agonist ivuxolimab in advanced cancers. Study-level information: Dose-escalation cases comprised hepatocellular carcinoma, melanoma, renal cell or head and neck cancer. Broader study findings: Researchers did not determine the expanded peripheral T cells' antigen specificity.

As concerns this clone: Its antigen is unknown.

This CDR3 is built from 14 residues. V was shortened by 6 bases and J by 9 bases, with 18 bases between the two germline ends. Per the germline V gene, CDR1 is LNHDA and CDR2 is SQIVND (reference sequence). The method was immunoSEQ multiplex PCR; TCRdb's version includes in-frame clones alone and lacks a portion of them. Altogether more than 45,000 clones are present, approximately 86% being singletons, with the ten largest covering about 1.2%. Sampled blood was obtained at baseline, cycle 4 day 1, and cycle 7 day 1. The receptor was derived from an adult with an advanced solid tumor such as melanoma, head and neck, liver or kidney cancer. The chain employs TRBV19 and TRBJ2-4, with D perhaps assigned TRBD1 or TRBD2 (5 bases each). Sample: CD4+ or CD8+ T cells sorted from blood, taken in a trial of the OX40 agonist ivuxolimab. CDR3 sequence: CASRSGTWDGIQYF. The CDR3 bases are TGTGCCAGTAGATCCGGGACGTGGGACGGCATTCAGTACTTC.